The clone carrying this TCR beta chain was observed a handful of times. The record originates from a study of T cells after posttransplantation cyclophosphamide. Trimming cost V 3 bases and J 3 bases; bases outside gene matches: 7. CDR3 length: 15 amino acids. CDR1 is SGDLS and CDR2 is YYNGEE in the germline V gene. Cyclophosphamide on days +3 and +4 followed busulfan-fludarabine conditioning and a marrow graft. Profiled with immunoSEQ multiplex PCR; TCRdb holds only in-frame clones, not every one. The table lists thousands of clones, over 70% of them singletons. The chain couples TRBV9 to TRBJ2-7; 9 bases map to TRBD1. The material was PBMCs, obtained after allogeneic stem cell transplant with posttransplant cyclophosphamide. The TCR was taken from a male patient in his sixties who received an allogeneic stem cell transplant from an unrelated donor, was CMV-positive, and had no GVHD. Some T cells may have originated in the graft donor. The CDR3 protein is CASSATGTGHYEQYF. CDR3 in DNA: TGTGCCAGCAGCGCCACCGGGACAGGGCACTACGAGCAGTACTTC.